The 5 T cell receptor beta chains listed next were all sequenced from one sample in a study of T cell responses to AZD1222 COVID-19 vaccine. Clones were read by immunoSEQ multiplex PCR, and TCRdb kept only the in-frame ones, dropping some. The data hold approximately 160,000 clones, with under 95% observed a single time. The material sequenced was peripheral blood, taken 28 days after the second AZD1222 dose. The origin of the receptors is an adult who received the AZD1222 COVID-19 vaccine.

The CDR3 region is CASSSSWASGRIHEQYF. The CDR3 DNA follows: TGTGCCAGCAGCTCGTCGTGGGCTAGCGGGAGAATCCACGAGCAGTACTTC. This chain joins TRBV5-4 and TRBJ2-7; 10 nucleotides line up with TRBD2. The length of the CDR3 is 17 residues. With 3 bases clipped from V and 5 bases from J, the junction kept 14 bases outside the gene matches. Germline CDR1 is SGHNT and CDR2 is YYREEE (reference sequence).

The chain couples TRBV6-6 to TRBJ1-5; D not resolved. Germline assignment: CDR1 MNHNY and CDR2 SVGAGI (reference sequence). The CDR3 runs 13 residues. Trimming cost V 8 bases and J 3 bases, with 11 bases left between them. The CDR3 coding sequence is TGTGCCAGCTCGCAGACCCTCAATCAGCCCCAGCATTTT. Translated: CASSQTLNQPQHF.

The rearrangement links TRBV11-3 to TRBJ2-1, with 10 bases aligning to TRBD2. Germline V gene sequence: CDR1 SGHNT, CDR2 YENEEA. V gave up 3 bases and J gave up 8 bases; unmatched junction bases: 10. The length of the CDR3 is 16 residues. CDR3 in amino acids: CASSLGPSGSGYEQFF. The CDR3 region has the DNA TGTGCCAGCAGCTTGGGACCTAGCGGGAGCGGGTATGAGCAGTTCTTC.

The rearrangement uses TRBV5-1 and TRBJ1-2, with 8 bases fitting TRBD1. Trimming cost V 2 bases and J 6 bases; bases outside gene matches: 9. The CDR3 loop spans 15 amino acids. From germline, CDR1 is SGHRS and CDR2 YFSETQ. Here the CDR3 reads CASSLRTGQENGYTF. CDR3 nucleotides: TGCGCCAGCAGCTTAAGGACAGGGCAGGAGAATGGCTACACCTTC.

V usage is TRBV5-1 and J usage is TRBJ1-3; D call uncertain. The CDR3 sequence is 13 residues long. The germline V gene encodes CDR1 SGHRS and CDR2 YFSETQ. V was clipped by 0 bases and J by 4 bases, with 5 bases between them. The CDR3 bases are TGCGCCAGCAGCTTGGATGTAGGAAACACCATATATTTT. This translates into CASSLDVGNTIYF. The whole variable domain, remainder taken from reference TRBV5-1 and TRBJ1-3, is KAGVTQTPRYLIKTRGQQVTLSCSPISGHRSVSWYQQTPGQGLQFLFEYFSETQRNKGNFPGRFSGRQFSNSRSEMNVSTLELGDSALYLCASSLDVGNTIYFGEGSWLTVV.